The 14 T cell receptor beta chains reported below all come from one sample, sequenced in a study. TCRdb used MiXCR to reprocess the RT-PCR reads, holding one entry per CDR3 protein. The table lists approximately 720,000 distinct CDR3 sequences, 13% to 15% of them singletons. The sequencing sample was made of memory CD4+ T cells from blood. The receptors here all came from a female donor in good health, serving as a healthy control.

A few counts support this clonotype. The CDR3 reads CASSSSSGQAPILQHF. In nucleotides, the CDR3 is TGTGCCAGCAGTTCCTCATCAGGACAGGCCCCCATACTCCAGCATTTT. The chain combines TRBV6-6 with TRBJ1-5; 7 bases match TRBD1. The CDR3 runs 16 residues. The germline gives CDR1 MNHNY, CDR2 SVGAGI (reference sequence). The V segment lost 4 bases and the J segment 12 bases; nucleotides outside the gene matches: 18.

This clonotype appeared many times. The rearrangement links TRBV7-7 to TRBJ2-3, with D hard to call. The CDR3 loop spans 13 amino acids. V was pared by 0 bases and J by 6 bases, with 7 bases between. The germline gives CDR1 SSHAT, CDR2 FNYEAQ (reference sequence). The DNA for the CDR3 is TGTGCCAGCAGCTTAGCTCAGAGTGATACGCAGTATTTT. Translating gives CASSLAQSDTQYF. Full variable domain (outside the CDR3, taken from reference TRBV7-7 and TRBJ2-3): GAGVSQSPRYKVTKRGQDVTLRCDPISSHATLYWYQQALGQGPEFLTYFNYEAQPDKSGLPSDRFSAERPEGSISTLTIQRTEQRDSAMYRCASSLAQSDTQYFGPGTRLTVL.

The chain combines TRBV5-4 with TRBJ2-2, with 11 bases identical to TRBD2. Germline CDR1 is SGHNT and CDR2 is YYREEE (reference sequence). This CDR3 is 16 amino acids long. Trimming at V came to 5 bases and at J to 4 bases, leaving 7 bases not matched to a gene. The CDR3 loop is CASRKLAGEITGELFF. For the CDR3, the DNA is TGTGCCAGCAGGAAACTAGCGGGGGAGATCACCGGGGAGCTGTTTTTT.

The chain combines TRBV10-2 with TRBJ1-4, with D possibly TRBD1 on 5 matching bases. The germline V and J ends were trimmed by 0 bases and 11 bases, with 10 bases remaining between them. CDR1 WSHSY and CDR2 SAAADI come from the germline V gene. The CDR3 loop spans 13 amino acids. In DNA, the CDR3 is TGCGCCAGCAGTGAGTCGGGGCGGGCCAAACTGTTTTTT. Amino acid sequence: CASSESGRAKLFF.

This clonotype was recorded a few times. The chain carries TRBV6-1 and TRBJ2-7, with D possibly matching TRBD2 (6 bases). CDR3 length: 15 amino acids. V lost 5 bases, J lost 6 bases, and 20 bases lay in between. Germline lookup yields CDR1 MNHNS and CDR2 SASEGT. CDR3 nucleotide sequence: TGTGCCAGCAGTCAAATGGGTGTCTTCGGGGGCGAGCAGTACTTC. Translated: CASSQMGVFGGEQYF.

This clonotype was observed at least ten times. This rearrangement joins TRBV24-1 to TRBJ2-5; D is uncertain. This CDR3 is 13 amino acids long. CDR1 is KGHDR, CDR2 SFDVKD, per germline. V gave up 3 bases and J gave up 4 bases, with 8 bases separating them. The CDR3 loop is CATSDPPRETQYF. For the CDR3, the DNA is TGTGCCACCAGTGATCCCCCGCGAGAGACCCAGTACTTC.

This clonotype appeared many times. The V gene is TRBV20-1, the J gene TRBJ2-1; TRBD2 matches 8 bases. Germline V lookup: CDR1 DFQATT, CDR2 SNEGSKA (reference sequence). J lost 4 bases, V lost 0 bases, and 8 bases had no gene match. The CDR3 length is 16 residues. The CDR3: CSARDITSGYYNEQFF. The CDR3 DNA follows: TGCAGTGCTAGAGACATAACTAGCGGCTATTACAATGAGCAGTTCTTC.

This clonotype was recorded at least ten times. J is TRBJ2-1 and V is TRBV24-1; D uncertain. CDR1 and CDR2 from the germline V gene are KGHDR and SFDVKD. V shed 9 bases and J shed 4 bases, with 9 bases lying between them. This CDR3 spans 12 amino acids. The CDR3 bases are TGTGCCACCCGACATTTATACAATGAGCAGTTCTTC. Translating gives CATRHLYNEQFF.

This clonotype was counted between two and nine times. J is TRBJ1-2 and V is TRBV11-2; 9 bases align to TRBD1. CDR1 is SGHAT and CDR2 is FQNNGV in the germline V gene. Losses at the gene ends were 7 bases for V and 1 base for J; bases not matched to a gene: 7. The CDR3 consists of 15 residues. The CDR3 sequence: CASNPGQGNNYGYTF. The DNA of the CDR3 is TGTGCCAGCAACCCGGGACAGGGCAATAACTATGGCTACACCTTC.

This clonotype was counted at least ten times. The chain is built from TRBV20-1 and TRBJ2-5, with D unresolved. In germline, CDR1 is DFQATT, CDR2 SNEGSKA (reference sequence). Trimming stripped 2 bases from V and 4 bases from J, with 11 bases between. The CDR3 loop spans 13 amino acids. DNA for the CDR3: TGCAGTGCTAGATTCCAGACCCGAGAGACCCAGTACTTC. As protein: CSARFQTRETQYF.

This clonotype came up a few times. This chain links TRBV12-3 or TRBV12-4 with TRBJ1-1, with D possibly TRBD1 on 5 matching bases. The V gene lost 4 bases and the J gene lost 4 bases, with 13 bases spanning the gap. This CDR3 has 14 amino acids. CDR3 in amino acids: CASSSPGSITEAFF. CDR3 bases: TGTGCCAGCAGTTCTCCAGGGAGTATCACTGAAGCTTTCTTT.

The V and J genes are TRBV19 and TRBJ1-1; TRBD1 agrees at 8 bases. V shed 6 bases, J shed 1 base, and the junction held 4 bases outside the gene matches. Germline-derived CDR1 and CDR2 are LNHDA and SQIVND (reference sequence). The CDR3 length is 14 residues. The CDR3 DNA reads as TGTGCCAGTAGCAGACAGGGGTCGAACACTGAAGCTTTCTTT. Its protein is CASSRQGSNTEAFF.

V is TRBV20-1 and J is TRBJ2-1, with D unclear. CDR1 is DFQATT, CDR2 SNEGSKA, per germline (reference sequence). Trimming removed 6 bases from V and 6 bases from J, with 12 bases in between. This CDR3 is built from 12 residues. CDR3 amino acids: CSASAEFNEQFF. The CDR3 DNA follows: TGCAGTGCCTCCGCGGAGTTCAATGAGCAGTTCTTC.

This clonotype was picked up a small number of times. The J gene is TRBJ1-3, the V gene TRBV12-3 or TRBV12-4; D may be TRBD1 (6 bases). CDR3 length: 15 amino acids. Deletions cut 7 bases from V and 3 bases from J, with 16 bases between. The DNA of the CDR3 is TGTGCCAGCAAGCCCGGGACAAGTGTTGGAAACACCATATATTTT. Encoded protein: CASKPGTSVGNTIYF.